Listed below are T cell receptor beta chains from one sample, sequenced in a study of blood T cell repertoires in COVID-19. Measured with immunoSEQ multiplex PCR; TCRdb has only the in-frame clones, and not every one. The table lists approximately 280,000 clones, 85% of them singletons. Sequencing was carried out using peripheral blood. Source of these receptors: a man between 45 and 60 years old with active or convalescent COVID-19. The CDR3 runs from the conserved cysteine through the conserved F or W. The D gene is left open where the match is weak. Not every row has a clone size; where given, it reads once, few, many or a size class.

J gene,D gene,V gene,CDR3 length,clone size,CDR3 DNA,CDR3 protein
TRBJ1-5,TRBD1,TRBV24-1,15,-,TGTGCCACCAGTGATCCAAAAACAGGGGGCGAGCCCCAGCATTTT,CATSDPKTGGEPQHF
TRBJ2-3,TRBD2,TRBV4-2,20,-,TGTGCCAGCAGCCCGCGTACTAGCGGGAGTACATCGGCAGGCACAGATACGCAGTATTTT,CASSPRTSGSTSAGTDTQYF
TRBJ1-5,-,TRBV28,15,-,TGTGCCAGCAGATTGGACTTTCAGAGCAATCAGCCCCAGCATTTT,CASRLDFQSNQPQHF
TRBJ2-1,TRBD2,TRBV19,19,-,TGTGCCAGTAGTCCTCTCGCGGGGACTAGCGGGAGGGCCGGGAATGAGCAGTTCTTC,CASSPLAGTSGRAGNEQFF
TRBJ2-2,TRBD2,TRBV9,15,once,TGTGCCAGCACCCCGGGACTAGCGGGCACCGGGGAGCTGTTTTTT,CASTPGLAGTGELFF
TRBJ1-1,TRBD1,TRBV28,15,-,TGTGCCAGCAGCCGATCAAACAGGGGATTGGGTGAAGCTTTCTTT,CASSRSNRGLGEAFF
TRBJ2-1,-,TRBV27,13,-,TGTGCCAGCAGTTTAGACTCTTACAATGAGCAGTTCTTC,CASSLDSYNEQFF
TRBJ1-1,-,TRBV14,14,-,TGTGCCAGCAGCCAAGGAGGGTTTGCCGCTGAAGCTTTCTTT,CASSQGGFAAEAFF
TRBJ2-7,-,TRBV5-5,14,-,TGTGCCAGCAGCTTGGTCGTTCCCCTCTACGAGCAGTACTTC,CASSLVVPLYEQYF
TRBJ2-2,TRBD1,TRBV3-1/TRBV3-2,16,once,TGTGCCAGCAGCGTAAGGACAGGGGGCAACACCGGGGAGCTGTTTTTT,CASSVRTGGNTGELFF
TRBJ1-1,-,TRBV29-1,13,-,TGCAGCGTTGCAACAGGGTCAGGCACTGAAGCTTTCTTT,CSVATGSGTEAFF
TRBJ2-6,-,TRBV19,16,-,TGTGCCAGTAGTATATCCCCTCGAGAAGGGGCCAACGTCCTGACTTTC,CASSISPREGANVLTF
TRBJ1-1,TRBD1,TRBV7-8,15,-,TGTGCCAGCAGCCTTACCACAGGGGTGAACACTGAAGCTTTCTTT,CASSLTTGVNTEAFF
TRBJ2-1,-,TRBV18,14,-,TGTGCCAGCTCACCACCGGGCAGGGTAAATGAGCAGTTCTTC,CASSPPGRVNEQFF
TRBJ1-4,-,TRBV30,12,few,TGTGCCTGTTTACGGTATAATGAAAAACTGTTTTTT,CACLRYNEKLFF
TRBJ1-2,-,TRBV28,14,-,TGTGCCAGCAGTTCTCGGTTACAGGGCCATGGCTACACCTTC,CASSSRLQGHGYTF
TRBJ2-1,TRBD1,TRBV28,15,-,TGTGCCAGCAGTTTATGGGGACAGGCTATTAATGAGCAGTTCTTC,CASSLWGQAINEQFF
TRBJ2-2,TRBD2,TRBV24-1,16,once,TGTGCCACCAGTGACCTTAGCGGGAACGTCGCCGGGGAGCTGTTTTTT,CATSDLSGNVAGELFF
TRBJ1-6,-,TRBV2,17,-,TGTGCCAGCAGACTACAGGAGACCCGCTATGATAATTCACCCCTCCACTTT,CASRLQETRYDNSPLHF
TRBJ2-1,TRBD2,TRBV7-2,17,-,TGTGCCAGCAGCTCCCGTCCCTTAGCGGGGGGCTACAATGAGCAGTTCTTC,CASSSRPLAGGYNEQFF
TRBJ2-2,TRBD2,TRBV11-3,13,-,TGTGCCTCGGGACTAATGAACACCGGGGAGCTGTTTTTT,CASGLMNTGELFF
TRBJ2-1,TRBD2,TRBV9,17,-,TGTGCCAGCAGCGTAGGACCCGCGGGAGGCACCTACAATGAGCAGTTCTTC,CASSVGPAGGTYNEQFF
TRBJ1-3,-,TRBV7-2,17,-,TGTGCCAGCAGCTCACAGACAGGACCCGACTCTGGAAACACCATATATTTT,CASSSQTGPDSGNTIYF
TRBJ2-3,TRBD2,TRBV7-2,13,-,TGTGCCAGCAGCTTAAGTGGGACTAATACGCAGTATTTT,CASSLSGTNTQYF
TRBJ1-1,-,TRBV12-5,13,-,TGTGCTAGTGGTACCCGGTCGAACACTGAAGCTTTCTTT,CASGTRSNTEAFF
TRBJ2-7,-,TRBV18,15,-,TGTGCCAGCTCTCGTACAGGGAAGAGCTCCTACGAGCAGTACTTC,CASSRTGKSSYEQYF
TRBJ1-3,-,TRBV5-1,14,few,TGCGCCAGCAGCCAAAAGGGGGACGGAAACACCATATATTTT,CASSQKGDGNTIYF
TRBJ2-7,-,TRBV5-1,15,-,TGCGCCAGCAGCTTGGACGGCGGGCGAGCCTACGAGCAGTACTTC,CASSLDGGRAYEQYF
TRBJ2-3,TRBD1,TRBV27,16,-,TGTGCCAGCACCAGTATGTTGGACAGGAGCACAGATACGCAGTATTTT,CASTSMLDRSTDTQYF
TRBJ1-2,-,TRBV27,15,-,TGTGCCAGCAGCCTGGGCCCCAATCGGATCTATGGCTACACCTTC,CASSLGPNRIYGYTF
TRBJ2-7,TRBD1,TRBV5-1,16,-,TGCGCCAGCAGCTTGGCCTACCGGACAGGGTTCGACGAGCAGTACTTC,CASSLAYRTGFDEQYF
TRBJ2-1,TRBD2,TRBV7-9,17,-,TGTGCCAGCAGCTTTGTTAGCGGGGCCAGCTCCTACAATGAGCAGTTCTTC,CASSFVSGASSYNEQFF
TRBJ2-7,TRBD1,TRBV20-1,14,-,TGCAGTGCTAGTCGCGGGACAGGGCCCCTCGAGCAGTACTTC,CSASRGTGPLEQYF
TRBJ2-7,-,TRBV2,13,-,TGTGCCAGCAGTGAAGGACAGCGCTACGAGCAGTACTTC,CASSEGQRYEQYF
TRBJ1-1,-,TRBV5-6,16,-,TGTGCCAGCAGCTTGTACGCCAAGACAGAGAACACTGAAGCTTTCTTT,CASSLYAKTENTEAFF
TRBJ1-3,TRBD1,TRBV18,14,-,TGTGCCAGCTCACCGACAGGGACTGGAAACACCATATATTTT,CASSPTGTGNTIYF
TRBJ1-2,-,TRBV18,14,-,TGTGCCAGCTCACCTGACCCCCAGGGGCCCGGCTACACCTTC,CASSPDPQGPGYTF
TRBJ1-4,TRBD1,TRBV30,16,-,TGTGCCTGGAGTGTACCGACAGGGGGAGCTAATGAAAAACTGTTTTTT,CAWSVPTGGANEKLFF
TRBJ2-1,-,TRBV6-5,13,-,TGTGCCAGCAGTTACTCCTATCAGCGCGGGCAGTTCTTC,CASSYSYQRGQFF
TRBJ2-7,-,TRBV13,14,-,TGTGCCAGCAGCCGCACGGGGACTCAATACGAGCAGTACTTC,CASSRTGTQYEQYF
TRBJ1-2,-,TRBV25-1,13,-,TGTGCCAGCAGTGAATCGGGGGGCTATGGCTACACCTTC,CASSESGGYGYTF
TRBJ2-3,TRBD2,TRBV5-1,14,-,TGCGCCAGCAGCTACCTAGCGGGAGAAGATACGCAGTATTTT,CASSYLAGEDTQYF
TRBJ2-3,TRBD2,TRBV6-2/TRBV6-3,15,once,TGTGCCAGCAGCTCCCCCGGGACTAGCGGCGATACGCAGTATTTT,CASSSPGTSGDTQYF
TRBJ2-7,-,TRBV21-1,16,few,TGTGCCAGCAGCGCCATACTAGCGGGAGGGCCCTACGAGCAGTACTTC,CASSAILAGGPYEQYF
TRBJ2-6,-,TRBV7-3,15,-,TGTGCCAGCAGCTCTACAGGGTATGGGGCCAACGTCCTGACTTTC,CASSSTGYGANVLTF
TRBJ2-7,TRBD1,TRBV30,15,many,TGTGCCTGGAGCTCCGGGACAGGGGTATCCTACGAGCAGTACTTC,CAWSSGTGVSYEQYF
TRBJ2-7,TRBD2,TRBV2,16,-,TGTGCCAGCAGTGAAGTACTAGCGGGATCTACCTACGAGCAGTACTTC,CASSEVLAGSTYEQYF
TRBJ1-1,-,TRBV6-5,15,-,TGTGCCAGCAGTTACTCTCGGACACTTAACACTGAAGCTTTCTTT,CASSYSRTLNTEAFF
TRBJ2-1,-,TRBV7-9,14,-,TGTGCCAGCAGCTGGACTACCTCCTACAATGAGCAGTTCTTC,CASSWTTSYNEQFF
TRBJ1-2,TRBD1,TRBV2,16,-,TGTGCCAGCAGTCGACAGGGAGAGGGAACTAACTATGGCTACACCTTC,CASSRQGEGTNYGYTF
TRBJ1-2,TRBD1,TRBV27,16,-,TGTGCCAGCAGCCCCTCCGGACAGGGGGCGTTCTCTGGCTACACCTTC,CASSPSGQGAFSGYTF
TRBJ2-2,-,TRBV7-2,14,-,TGTGCCAGCAGCGGCACCGGGAGCACCGGGGAGCTGTTTTTT,CASSGTGSTGELFF
TRBJ2-5,-,TRBV30,15,-,TGTGCCTGGAGCGGGGTTGGGTCCCGGGGGGAGACCCAGTACTTC,CAWSGVGSRGETQYF
TRBJ1-6,TRBD1,TRBV2,11,-,TGTGCCAGCAGTGAAGGGACAGGTCTCCACTTT,CASSEGTGLHF